The rows below give T cell receptor beta chains drawn from one sample of a study of control samples from healthy donors and cancer patients. Sequenced by immunoSEQ multiplex PCR; TCRdb stores in-frame clones only, minus some. The sample holds around 120,000 clones, over 90% seen once. The sample was blood. Receptors were obtained from a man aged 25 to 40 in good health. Each CDR3 is given with its conserved first and last residue. Fields, in order: V gene, clone size, D gene, J gene, CDR3 protein, CDR3 DNA. The D gene is left open where the match is weak. Clone size is stated in some rows and not others, as once, few, many or a class when expanded.

v_call: TRBV11-3; clone_size: NA; d_call: NA; j_call: TRBJ2-1; cdr3_aa: CASSPGGGHSEQFF; cdr3_nt: TGTGCCAGCAGCCCTGGCGGTGGGCATAGTGAGCAGTTCTTC
v_call: TRBV5-1; clone_size: NA; d_call: NA; j_call: TRBJ2-2; cdr3_aa: CASRGAPNTGELFF; cdr3_nt: TGCGCCAGCAGGGGGGCCCCGAACACCGGGGAGCTGTTTTTT
v_call: TRBV19; clone_size: NA; d_call: NA; j_call: TRBJ1-1; cdr3_aa: CATNGGRTEAFF; cdr3_nt: TGTGCCACCAACGGGGGGCGGACTGAAGCTTTCTTT
v_call: TRBV27; clone_size: NA; d_call: TRBD1; j_call: TRBJ1-5; cdr3_aa: CASRRTPGTGGPYSNQPQHF; cdr3_nt: TGTGCCAGCAGACGAACTCCCGGGACAGGGGGCCCTTATAGCAATCAGCCCCAGCATTTT
v_call: TRBV5-1; clone_size: NA; d_call: NA; j_call: TRBJ2-3; cdr3_aa: CASSPGPTDTQYF; cdr3_nt: TGCGCCAGCAGCCCAGGACCCACAGATACGCAGTATTTT
v_call: TRBV28; clone_size: NA; d_call: TRBD1; j_call: TRBJ1-2; cdr3_aa: CASRFLTGVYGYTF; cdr3_nt: TGTGCCAGCAGGTTCCTGACAGGGGTATATGGCTACACCTTC
v_call: TRBV24-1; clone_size: NA; d_call: TRBD1; j_call: TRBJ1-2; cdr3_aa: CATSDPGTGDYGYTF; cdr3_nt: TGTGCCACCAGTGACCCCGGGACAGGGGACTATGGCTACACCTTC
v_call: TRBV5-1; clone_size: NA; d_call: TRBD2; j_call: TRBJ2-3; cdr3_aa: CASSLGLAGPSTDTQYF; cdr3_nt: TGCGCCAGCAGCTTGGGGCTAGCGGGCCCTAGCACAGATACGCAGTATTTT
v_call: TRBV7-9; clone_size: NA; d_call: NA; j_call: TRBJ1-5; cdr3_aa: CASSHGSNQPQHF; cdr3_nt: TGTGCCAGCAGCCACGGTAGCAATCAGCCCCAGCATTTT
v_call: TRBV4-2; clone_size: NA; d_call: TRBD2; j_call: TRBJ2-2; cdr3_aa: CASSRAGGQGTGELFF; cdr3_nt: TGTGCCAGCAGCCGAGCGGGGGGGCAGGGCACCGGGGAGCTGTTTTTT
v_call: TRBV5-4; clone_size: NA; d_call: NA; j_call: TRBJ1-3; cdr3_aa: CASSLGQAGNTIYF; cdr3_nt: TGTGCCAGCAGCTTGGGACAGGCTGGAAACACCATATATTTT
v_call: TRBV18; clone_size: NA; d_call: TRBD2; j_call: TRBJ2-3; cdr3_aa: CASSPLKRGGLSTDTQYF; cdr3_nt: TGTGCCAGCTCACCTTTAAAGCGGGGGGGCCTTAGCACAGATACGCAGTATTTT
v_call: TRBV3-1/TRBV3-2; clone_size: once; d_call: NA; j_call: TRBJ2-2; cdr3_aa: CASRSKTGELFF; cdr3_nt: TGTGCCAGCAGATCTAAGACCGGGGAGCTGTTTTTT
v_call: TRBV10-3; clone_size: few; d_call: NA; j_call: TRBJ1-1; cdr3_aa: CAISEGGTEAFF; cdr3_nt: TGTGCCATCAGTGAGGGCGGCACTGAAGCTTTCTTT
v_call: TRBV7-2; clone_size: NA; d_call: NA; j_call: TRBJ2-5; cdr3_aa: CASSPEVGAQYF; cdr3_nt: TGTGCCAGCAGCCCGGAGGTGGGGGCCCAGTACTTC
v_call: TRBV30; clone_size: NA; d_call: TRBD1; j_call: TRBJ2-5; cdr3_aa: CAWSVQGGRETQYF; cdr3_nt: TGTGCCTGGAGTGTACAGGGGGGCCGGGAGACCCAGTACTTC
v_call: TRBV15; clone_size: NA; d_call: NA; j_call: TRBJ1-1; cdr3_aa: CATLARGKLAEAFF; cdr3_nt: TGTGCCACCCTGGCGCGGGGGAAGTTGGCTGAAGCTTTCTTT
v_call: TRBV7-3; clone_size: NA; d_call: NA; j_call: TRBJ1-2; cdr3_aa: CASSFRAYGYTF; cdr3_nt: TGTGCCAGCAGCTTCCGAGCCTATGGCTACACCTTC
v_call: TRBV9; clone_size: NA; d_call: TRBD1; j_call: TRBJ2-5; cdr3_aa: CASSPLEGAETQYF; cdr3_nt: TGTGCCAGCAGCCCCCTTGAGGGGGCGGAGACCCAGTACTTC
v_call: TRBV5-8; clone_size: NA; d_call: TRBD1; j_call: TRBJ1-6; cdr3_aa: CASSLGTGNSPLHF; cdr3_nt: TGTGCCAGCAGCTTGGGGACAGGAAATTCACCCCTCCACTTT
v_call: TRBV28; clone_size: NA; d_call: TRBD1; j_call: TRBJ1-4; cdr3_aa: CASRVPGQGTDEKLFF; cdr3_nt: TGTGCCAGCCGAGTTCCGGGACAGGGGACGGATGAAAAACTGTTTTTT
v_call: TRBV2; clone_size: NA; d_call: TRBD2; j_call: TRBJ2-3; cdr3_aa: CASSDSGGAINTDTQYF; cdr3_nt: TGTGCCAGCAGTGATAGCGGGGGGGCTATAAACACAGATACGCAGTATTTT
v_call: TRBV5-1; clone_size: NA; d_call: NA; j_call: TRBJ1-4; cdr3_aa: CASSQDPRRNEKLFF; cdr3_nt: TGCGCCAGCAGCCAAGACCCGAGGCGGAATGAAAAACTGTTTTTT
v_call: TRBV9; clone_size: NA; d_call: NA; j_call: TRBJ2-1; cdr3_aa: CASSVVGRGRNEQFF; cdr3_nt: TGTGCCAGCAGCGTAGTGGGCAGGGGACGAAATGAGCAGTTCTTC
v_call: TRBV5-1; clone_size: once; d_call: NA; j_call: TRBJ2-1; cdr3_aa: CASSWAGASSYNEQFF; cdr3_nt: TGCGCCAGCAGCTGGGCAGGGGCCAGCTCCTACAATGAGCAGTTCTTC
v_call: TRBV5-1; clone_size: NA; d_call: TRBD1; j_call: TRBJ1-3; cdr3_aa: CASSLTAGTVGSGNTIYF; cdr3_nt: TGCGCCAGCAGCTTGACTGCCGGGACAGTGGGCTCTGGAAACACCATATATTTT
v_call: TRBV28; clone_size: NA; d_call: NA; j_call: TRBJ1-2; cdr3_aa: CASSQPGYGYTF; cdr3_nt: TGTGCCAGCAGCCAGCCAGGCTATGGCTACACCTTC
v_call: TRBV9; clone_size: NA; d_call: NA; j_call: TRBJ2-5; cdr3_aa: CASSVAARDHETQYF; cdr3_nt: TGTGCCAGCAGCGTAGCGGCTAGAGACCACGAGACCCAGTACTTC
v_call: TRBV2; clone_size: NA; d_call: NA; j_call: TRBJ1-2; cdr3_aa: CARGIAYGYTF; cdr3_nt: TGTGCCCGCGGGATAGCCTATGGCTACACCTTC
v_call: TRBV6-1; clone_size: NA; d_call: NA; j_call: TRBJ2-3; cdr3_aa: CASSEQGGGRDTQYF; cdr3_nt: TGTGCCAGCAGTGAACAGGGCGGGGGCCGAGATACGCAGTATTTT
v_call: TRBV6-5; clone_size: NA; d_call: NA; j_call: TRBJ2-5; cdr3_aa: CASSLLRKLETQYF; cdr3_nt: TGTGCCAGCAGTCTACTTAGGAAGCTAGAGACCCAGTACTTC
v_call: TRBV28; clone_size: NA; d_call: NA; j_call: TRBJ2-5; cdr3_aa: CASTSQGGETQYF; cdr3_nt: TGTGCCAGCACGTCACAGGGCGGGGAGACCCAGTACTTC
v_call: TRBV9; clone_size: NA; d_call: NA; j_call: TRBJ2-3; cdr3_aa: CASSVDTRTDTQYF; cdr3_nt: TGTGCCAGCAGCGTAGACACCCGCACAGATACGCAGTATTTT
v_call: TRBV27; clone_size: NA; d_call: NA; j_call: TRBJ1-6; cdr3_aa: CASSFTGINSPLHF; cdr3_nt: TGTGCCAGCAGTTTTACCGGGATTAATTCACCCCTCCACTTT
v_call: TRBV7-2; clone_size: NA; d_call: TRBD2; j_call: TRBJ2-3; cdr3_aa: CASSFVNPGLGTDTQYF; cdr3_nt: TGTGCCAGCAGCTTCGTAAACCCGGGACTAGGCACAGATACGCAGTATTTT
v_call: TRBV5-1; clone_size: NA; d_call: NA; j_call: TRBJ1-4; cdr3_aa: CASSLGAGAANEKLFF; cdr3_nt: TGCGCCAGCAGCTTAGGGGCCGGGGCGGCTAATGAAAAACTGTTTTTT
v_call: TRBV9; clone_size: NA; d_call: NA; j_call: TRBJ1-1; cdr3_aa: CASSVFGEGTEAFF; cdr3_nt: TGTGCCAGCAGCGTATTCGGTGAGGGCACTGAAGCTTTCTTT
v_call: TRBV27; clone_size: NA; d_call: NA; j_call: TRBJ1-4; cdr3_aa: CASSSRLSNEKLFF; cdr3_nt: TGTGCCAGCAGTTCTCGACTGAGTAATGAAAAACTGTTTTTT
v_call: TRBV19; clone_size: few; d_call: NA; j_call: TRBJ2-5; cdr3_aa: CASSIPGVQETQYF; cdr3_nt: TGTGCCAGTAGTATACCCGGGGTCCAAGAGACCCAGTACTTC
v_call: TRBV3-1/TRBV3-2; clone_size: NA; d_call: NA; j_call: TRBJ1-2; cdr3_aa: CASSLGTPGSYGYTF; cdr3_nt: TGTGCCAGCAGCCTGGGAACCCCAGGGAGCTATGGCTACACCTTC
v_call: TRBV30; clone_size: NA; d_call: NA; j_call: TRBJ2-1; cdr3_aa: CAWSVRLIEQFF; cdr3_nt: TGTGCCTGGAGTGTACGGCTTATTGAGCAGTTCTTC
v_call: TRBV27; clone_size: NA; d_call: TRBD1; j_call: TRBJ2-3; cdr3_aa: CASRGDRGPTDTQYF; cdr3_nt: TGTGCCAGCAGAGGCGACAGGGGCCCCACAGATACGCAGTATTTT
v_call: TRBV9; clone_size: NA; d_call: NA; j_call: TRBJ1-3; cdr3_aa: CASSLSGNTIYF; cdr3_nt: TGTGCCAGCAGCTTGTCTGGAAACACCATATATTTT
v_call: TRBV5-4; clone_size: NA; d_call: NA; j_call: TRBJ1-1; cdr3_aa: CASSIDTLTEYNTEAFF; cdr3_nt: TGTGCCAGCAGCATAGACACACTGACTGAATATAACACTGAAGCTTTCTTT
v_call: TRBV2; clone_size: NA; d_call: NA; j_call: TRBJ1-3; cdr3_aa: CASSEGGHKSTGNTIYF; cdr3_nt: TGTGCCAGCAGTGAAGGGGGGCACAAGAGTACGGGAAACACCATATATTTT
v_call: TRBV21-1; clone_size: NA; d_call: NA; j_call: TRBJ1-4; cdr3_aa: CASSTPGQANEKLFF; cdr3_nt: TGTGCCAGCAGCACACCGGGACAAGCTAATGAAAAACTGTTTTTT
v_call: TRBV11-2; clone_size: NA; d_call: TRBD1; j_call: TRBJ1-2; cdr3_aa: CASSLALYRQGIYGYTF; cdr3_nt: TGTGCCAGCAGCCTCGCTCTATATCGACAGGGAATCTATGGCTACACCTTC
v_call: TRBV5-6; clone_size: NA; d_call: NA; j_call: TRBJ1-2; cdr3_aa: CASSLAVFGYTF; cdr3_nt: TGTGCCAGCAGCTTAGCGGTCTTTGGCTACACCTTC